These T cell receptor beta chains were read from a single sample in a study of blood T cell repertoires in COVID-19. Using immunoSEQ multiplex PCR, the repertoire was profiled, and TCRdb retains in-frame clones only, with some absent. In the table there are some 180,000 clones, over 80% of which are singletons. The specimen sequenced was peripheral blood. These receptors were collected from a woman between 40 and 50 years old with COVID-19, enrolled during active disease. CDR3s include the opening cysteine and the closing phenylalanine or tryptophan. D genes are given only for firm matches. Some rows have no size entry. The others give once, few or many, or a class for an expanded clone.

j_call v_call clone_size d_call cdr3_nt cdr3_aa
TRBJ1-2 TRBV7-2 once TRBD1 TGTGCCAGCAGCTCCCGGACAGGAATTAATGGCTACACCTTC CASSSRTGINGYTF
TRBJ2-1 TRBV5-1 - TRBD2 TGCGCCAGCAGCTTGGCGGCGGGACTAGCGGGGAACAATGAGCAGTTCTTC CASSLAAGLAGNNEQFF
TRBJ1-2 TRBV5-6 - - TGTGCCAGCAGCTCGCGGGGGTTGCCTAACTATGGCTACACCTTC CASSSRGLPNYGYTF
TRBJ1-5 TRBV11-2 - - TGTGCCAGCAGCTTAGCTACAGGGTTTAGTCAGCCCCAGCATTTT CASSLATGFSQPQHF
TRBJ1-2 TRBV5-4 - TRBD1 TGTGCCAGCAGCCGACAGGGTCAGTATGGCTACACCTTC CASSRQGQYGYTF
TRBJ1-1 TRBV5-4 - - TGTGCCAGCAGCTTGGGGAGGGGCGTGAACACTGAAGCTTTCTTT CASSLGRGVNTEAFF
TRBJ2-5 TRBV5-1 - - TGCGCCAGCAGCCGGTTGGGAGGGGGGAAAGAGACCCAGTACTTC CASSRLGGGKETQYF
TRBJ1-2 TRBV10-1 - - TGCGCCACGGCAGGTAACTATGGCTACACCTTC CATAGNYGYTF
TRBJ2-1 TRBV9 - - TGTGCCAGCAGCGTAGCTAGGGAGAACAATGAGCAGTTCTTC CASSVARENNEQFF
TRBJ2-1 TRBV3-1/TRBV3-2 - TRBD2 TGTGCCAGCAGCATCCGACTAGCGGGAGTTGGCAATGAGCAGTTCTTC CASSIRLAGVGNEQFF
TRBJ1-1 TRBV10-1 many - TGCGCCAGCCAGGGACTTGGTGGAGCTGAAGCTTTCTTT CASQGLGGAEAFF
TRBJ1-1 TRBV6-5 - - TGTGCCAGCAGATCCGGGGGGAGCACTGAAGCTTTCTTT CASRSGGSTEAFF
TRBJ2-1 TRBV21-1 - - TGTGCCAGCAGCAAAGGGCTTGGGCAGGGGCCGGTTCCAGGCGATGAGCAGTTCTTC CASSKGLGQGPVPGDEQFF
TRBJ2-1 TRBV7-3 few TRBD2 TGTGCCAGCAGCCGCTCGGGACTACCCAACAATGAGCAGTTCTTC CASSRSGLPNNEQFF
TRBJ2-3 TRBV7-8 - TRBD2 TGTGCCAGCAGCCAGACTAGCGGGAGGGTAGATACGCAGTATTTT CASSQTSGRVDTQYF
TRBJ2-3 TRBV3-1/TRBV3-2 - - TGTGCCAGCAGCCAAGATTGGACAGACGACACAGATACGCAGTATTTT CASSQDWTDDTDTQYF
TRBJ1-6 TRBV5-1 - - TGCGCCAGCAGCTTGGGACAGAACACTAATTCACCCCTCCACTTT CASSLGQNTNSPLHF
TRBJ2-3 TRBV7-2 - - TGTGCCAGCACCACCCTCCCGGCAGATACGCAGTATTTT CASTTLPADTQYF
TRBJ1-6 TRBV11-2 - TRBD1 TGTGCCAGCAGCACGGGACAGGGTTTATCTTCACCCCTCCACTTT CASSTGQGLSSPLHF
TRBJ2-5 TRBV6-4 once - TGTGCCAGCAGTCCTAGCGCCGAAGAGACCCAGTACTTC CASSPSAEETQYF
TRBJ1-1 TRBV6-6 - - TGTGCCAGCAGTTACAACAGGGAAACTGAAGCTTTCTTT CASSYNRETEAFF
TRBJ2-7 TRBV18 - TRBD2 TGTGCCAGCTCACCACCGGGCAGCGGGGGCTACGAGCAGTACTTC CASSPPGSGGYEQYF